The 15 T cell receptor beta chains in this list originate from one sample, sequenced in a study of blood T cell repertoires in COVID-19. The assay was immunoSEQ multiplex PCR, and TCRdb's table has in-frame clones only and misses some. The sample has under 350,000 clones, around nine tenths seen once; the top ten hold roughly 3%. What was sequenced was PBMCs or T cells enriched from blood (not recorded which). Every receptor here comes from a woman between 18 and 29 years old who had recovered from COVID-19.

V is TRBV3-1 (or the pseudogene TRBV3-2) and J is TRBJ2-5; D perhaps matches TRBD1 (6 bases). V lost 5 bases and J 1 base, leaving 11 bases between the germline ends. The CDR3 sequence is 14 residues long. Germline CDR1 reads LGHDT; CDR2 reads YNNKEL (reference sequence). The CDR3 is CASSDYRAQETQYF. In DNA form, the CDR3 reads TGTGCCAGCAGCGATTACAGGGCCCAAGAGACCCAGTACTTC.

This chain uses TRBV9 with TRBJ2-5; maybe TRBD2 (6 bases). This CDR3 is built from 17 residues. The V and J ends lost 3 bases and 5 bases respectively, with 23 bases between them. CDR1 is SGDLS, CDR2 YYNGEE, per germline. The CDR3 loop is CASSASRRLDLPETQYF. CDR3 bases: TGTGCCAGCAGCGCCTCCCGGAGACTAGACCTCCCGGAGACCCAGTACTTC.

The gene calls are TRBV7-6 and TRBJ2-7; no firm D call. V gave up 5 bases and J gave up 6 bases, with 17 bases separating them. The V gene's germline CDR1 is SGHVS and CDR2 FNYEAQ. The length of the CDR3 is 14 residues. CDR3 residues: CASSQPPRVGEQYF. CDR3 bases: TGTGCCAGCAGCCAGCCCCCCCGGGTGGGCGAGCAGTACTTC.

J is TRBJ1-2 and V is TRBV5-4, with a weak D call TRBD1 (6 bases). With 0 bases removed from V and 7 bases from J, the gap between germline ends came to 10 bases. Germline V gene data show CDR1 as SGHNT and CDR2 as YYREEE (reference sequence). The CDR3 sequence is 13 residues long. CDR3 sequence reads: CASSLGRGRGYTF. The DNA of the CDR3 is TGTGCCAGCAGCTTGGGCAGGGGACGTGGCTACACCTTC.

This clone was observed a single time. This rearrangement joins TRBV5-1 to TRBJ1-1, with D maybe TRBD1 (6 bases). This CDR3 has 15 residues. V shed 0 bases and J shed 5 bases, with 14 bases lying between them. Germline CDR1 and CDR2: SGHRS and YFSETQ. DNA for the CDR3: TGCGCCAGCAGCTTGGGATACAGGGAAAGGACTGAAGCTTTCTTT. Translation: CASSLGYRERTEAFF.

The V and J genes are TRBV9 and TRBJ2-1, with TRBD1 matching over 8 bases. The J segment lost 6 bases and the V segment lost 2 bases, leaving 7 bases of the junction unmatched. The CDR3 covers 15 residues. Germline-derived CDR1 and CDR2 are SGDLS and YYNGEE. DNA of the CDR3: TGTGCCAGCAGCGTCGACAGGGGCGCGGGCAATGAGCAGTTCTTC. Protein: CASSVDRGAGNEQFF.

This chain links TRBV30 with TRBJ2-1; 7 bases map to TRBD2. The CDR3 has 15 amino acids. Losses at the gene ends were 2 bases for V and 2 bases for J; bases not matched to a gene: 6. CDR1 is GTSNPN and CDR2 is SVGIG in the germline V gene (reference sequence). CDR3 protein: CAWSRVGGTYNEQFF. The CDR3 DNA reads TGTGCCTGGAGTCGGGTCGGGGGGACCTACAATGAGCAGTTCTTC.

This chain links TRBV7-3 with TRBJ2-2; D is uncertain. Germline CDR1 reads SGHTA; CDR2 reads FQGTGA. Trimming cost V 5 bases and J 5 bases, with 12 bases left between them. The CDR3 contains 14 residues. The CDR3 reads CASSPWPGTGELFF. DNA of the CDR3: TGTGCCAGCAGCCCCTGGCCGGGTACCGGGGAGCTGTTTTTT.

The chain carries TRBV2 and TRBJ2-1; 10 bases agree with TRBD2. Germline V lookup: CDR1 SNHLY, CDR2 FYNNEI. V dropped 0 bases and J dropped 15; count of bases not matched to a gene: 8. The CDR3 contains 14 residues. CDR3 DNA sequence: TGTGCCAGCAGTGAAGCTCAGCGGGAGGGCCCTGGGTTCTTC. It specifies CASSEAQREGPGFF.

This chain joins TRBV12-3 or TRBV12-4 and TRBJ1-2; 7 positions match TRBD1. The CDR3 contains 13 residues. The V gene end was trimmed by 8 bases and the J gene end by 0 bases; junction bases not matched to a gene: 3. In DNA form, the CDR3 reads TGTGCCAGCTGGGACAGCGCTAACTATGGCTACACCTTC. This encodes CASWDSANYGYTF.

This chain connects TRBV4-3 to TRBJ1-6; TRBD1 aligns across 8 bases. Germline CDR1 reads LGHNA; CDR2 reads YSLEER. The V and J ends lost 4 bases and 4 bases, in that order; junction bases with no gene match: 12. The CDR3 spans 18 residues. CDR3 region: CASSLGQGANFYNSPLHF. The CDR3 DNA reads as TGCGCCAGCAGCCTGGGTCAGGGGGCGAACTTTTATAATTCACCCCTCCACTTT.

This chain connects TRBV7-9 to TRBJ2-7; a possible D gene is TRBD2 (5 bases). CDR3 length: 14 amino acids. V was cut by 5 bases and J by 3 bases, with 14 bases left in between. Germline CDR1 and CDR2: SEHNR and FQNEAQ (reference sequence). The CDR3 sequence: CASSGVGGYYEQYF. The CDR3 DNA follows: TGTGCCAGCAGCGGCGTGGGCGGGTACTACGAGCAGTACTTC.

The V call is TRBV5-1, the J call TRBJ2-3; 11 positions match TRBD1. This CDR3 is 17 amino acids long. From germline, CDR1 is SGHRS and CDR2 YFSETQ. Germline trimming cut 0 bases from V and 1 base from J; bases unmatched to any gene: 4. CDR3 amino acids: CASSLGTGGFGTDTQYF. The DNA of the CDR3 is TGCGCCAGCAGCTTGGGGACAGGGGGCTTCGGCACAGATACGCAGTATTTT.

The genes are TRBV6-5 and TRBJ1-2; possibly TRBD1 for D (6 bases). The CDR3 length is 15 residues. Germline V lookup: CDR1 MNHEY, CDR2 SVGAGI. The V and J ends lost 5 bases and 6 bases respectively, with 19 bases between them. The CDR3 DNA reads TGTGCCAGCAGTCGCACAGGGAGGGAATCGGATGGCTACACCTTC. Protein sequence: CASSRTGRESDGYTF.

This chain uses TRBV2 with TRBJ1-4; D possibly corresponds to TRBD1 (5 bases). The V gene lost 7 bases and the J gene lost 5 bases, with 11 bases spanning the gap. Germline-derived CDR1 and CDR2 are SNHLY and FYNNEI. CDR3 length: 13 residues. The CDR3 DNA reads TGTGCCAGCAAAAGACAGCCGAATGAAAAACTGTTTTTT. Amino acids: CASKRQPNEKLFF.